This T cell receptor (beta chain) was observed in a study of blood T cell repertoires in COVID-19. Produced via immunoSEQ multiplex PCR; TCRdb's table is partial and in-frame only. The sample holds some 330,000 clones, about nine tenths seen once. Recruitment covered about two dozen US areas and drew participants whose ages spanned roughly 18 to 100 years. Participants' own reports of clinical history determined their cohort assignment. All recovered Cohort 3 donors got two negative PCRs, got clearance, or saw symptom resolution. This CDR3 contains 16 residues. The V end was cut by 6 bases, the J end by 0 bases, with 15 bases between. Germline V gene sequence: CDR1 KGHSH, CDR2 LQKENI.

The chain joins TRBV18 to TRBJ1-3; perhaps TRBD1 as D (6 bases). Sequenced sample: PBMCs or T cells enriched from blood (not recorded which). The source of this sequence is a young man who had recovered from COVID-19. In nucleotides, the CDR3 is TGTGCCAGCTCCCAGGGGCCTTCCCCCTCTGGAAACACCATATATTTT. The encoded protein is CASSQGPSPSGNTIYF.